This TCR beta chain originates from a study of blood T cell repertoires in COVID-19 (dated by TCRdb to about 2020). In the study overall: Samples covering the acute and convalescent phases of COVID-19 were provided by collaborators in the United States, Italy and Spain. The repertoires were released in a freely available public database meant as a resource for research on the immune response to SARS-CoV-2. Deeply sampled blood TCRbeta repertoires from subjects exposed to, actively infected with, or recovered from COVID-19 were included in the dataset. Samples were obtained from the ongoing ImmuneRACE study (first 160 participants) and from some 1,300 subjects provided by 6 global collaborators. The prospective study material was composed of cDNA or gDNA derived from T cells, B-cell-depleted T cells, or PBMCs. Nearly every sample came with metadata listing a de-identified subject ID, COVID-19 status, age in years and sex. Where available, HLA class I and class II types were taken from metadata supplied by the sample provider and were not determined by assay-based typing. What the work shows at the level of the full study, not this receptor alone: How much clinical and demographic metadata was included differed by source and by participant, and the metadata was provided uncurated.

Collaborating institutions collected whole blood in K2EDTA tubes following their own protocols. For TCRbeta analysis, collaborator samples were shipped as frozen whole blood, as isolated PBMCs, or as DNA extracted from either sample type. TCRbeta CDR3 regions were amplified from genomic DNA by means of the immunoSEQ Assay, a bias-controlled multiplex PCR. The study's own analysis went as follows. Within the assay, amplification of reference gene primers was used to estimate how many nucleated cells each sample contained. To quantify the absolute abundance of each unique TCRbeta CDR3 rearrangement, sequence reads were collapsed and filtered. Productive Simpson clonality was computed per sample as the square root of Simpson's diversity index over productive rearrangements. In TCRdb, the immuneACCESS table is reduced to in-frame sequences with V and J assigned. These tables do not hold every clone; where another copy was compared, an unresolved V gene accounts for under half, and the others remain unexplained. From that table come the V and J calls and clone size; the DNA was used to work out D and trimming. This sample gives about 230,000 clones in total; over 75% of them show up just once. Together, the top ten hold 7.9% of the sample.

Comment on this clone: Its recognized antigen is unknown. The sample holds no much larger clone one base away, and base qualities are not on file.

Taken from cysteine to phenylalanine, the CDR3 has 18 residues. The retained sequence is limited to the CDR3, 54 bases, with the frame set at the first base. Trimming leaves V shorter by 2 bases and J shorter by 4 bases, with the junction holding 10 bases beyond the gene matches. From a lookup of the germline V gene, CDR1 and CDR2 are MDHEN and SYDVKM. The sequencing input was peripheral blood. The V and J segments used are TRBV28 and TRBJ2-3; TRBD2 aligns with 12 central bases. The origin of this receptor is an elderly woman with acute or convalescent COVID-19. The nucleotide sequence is TGTGCCAGCAGTTTAAGCCCCGGACTAGCGGGGTCACCAGATACGCAGTATTTT. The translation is CASSLSPGLAGSPDTQYF.